These T cell receptor beta chains were read from a single sample in a study of OX40 agonist ivuxolimab in advanced cancers. Using immunoSEQ multiplex PCR, the repertoire was profiled, and TCRdb retains in-frame clones only, with some absent. The sample has more than 80,000 clones, roughly nine tenths seen once. Sequencing used CD4+ or CD8+ T cells sorted from blood, obtained in a trial of the OX40 agonist ivuxolimab. These receptors came from an adult with an advanced solid tumor such as melanoma, head and neck, liver or kidney cancer. The CDR3 runs from the conserved cysteine through the conserved F or W. The order of the fields is V gene, D gene, clone size, J gene, CDR3 protein, CDR3 DNA. A D gene is named only where the DNA matches it firmly. Expanded clones are given a class, and other clones once, few, many or no size at all.

v_gene: TRBV9; d_gene: TRBD1; abundance: -; j_gene: TRBJ2-7; CDR3aa: CASSVEGTGGDEQYF; CDR3nt: TGTGCCAGCAGCGTAGAGGGGACAGGGGGCGACGAGCAGTACTTC
v_gene: TRBV7-8; d_gene: -; abundance: -; j_gene: TRBJ2-6; CDR3aa: CASSSALGGRDAGANVLTF; CDR3nt: TGTGCCAGCAGCTCAGCATTGGGGGGTAGGGATGCTGGGGCCAACGTCCTGACTTTC
v_gene: TRBV7-6; d_gene: -; abundance: -; j_gene: TRBJ2-2; CDR3aa: CASSKLVDTGELFF; CDR3nt: TGTGCCAGCAGCAAACTAGTGGACACCGGGGAGCTGTTTTTT
v_gene: TRBV19; d_gene: -; abundance: -; j_gene: TRBJ2-2; CDR3aa: CASSQGPTNTGELFF; CDR3nt: TGTGCCAGTAGTCAGGGCCCTACGAACACCGGGGAGCTGTTTTTT
v_gene: TRBV11-2; d_gene: -; abundance: -; j_gene: TRBJ2-3; CDR3aa: CASSLVVRRQSTDTQYF; CDR3nt: TGTGCCAGCAGCTTAGTTGTAAGGCGGCAGAGCACAGATACGCAGTATTTT
v_gene: TRBV20-1; d_gene: -; abundance: -; j_gene: TRBJ1-4; CDR3aa: CSAKSGKLFF; CDR3nt: TGCAGTGCTAAGTCCGGAAAACTGTTTTTT
v_gene: TRBV6-5; d_gene: -; abundance: -; j_gene: TRBJ1-1; CDR3aa: CASSYRRNTEAFF; CDR3nt: TGTGCCAGCAGTTACCGTAGAAACACTGAAGCTTTCTTT
v_gene: TRBV6-1; d_gene: -; abundance: -; j_gene: TRBJ2-7; CDR3aa: CASSAQGRRVSSYEQYF; CDR3nt: TGTGCCAGCAGTGCCCAGGGGCGACGGGTTAGCTCCTACGAGCAGTACTTC
v_gene: TRBV7-9; d_gene: -; abundance: -; j_gene: TRBJ2-2; CDR3aa: CASSLFREELFF; CDR3nt: TGTGCCAGCAGCTTATTTCGTGAGGAGCTGTTTTTT
v_gene: TRBV5-1; d_gene: TRBD2; abundance: once; j_gene: TRBJ2-5; CDR3aa: CASSYRTSGRTGTQYF; CDR3nt: TGCGCCAGCAGCTACCGGACTAGCGGGAGGACCGGGACCCAGTACTTC
v_gene: TRBV19; d_gene: TRBD1; abundance: -; j_gene: TRBJ2-5; CDR3aa: CASSLGDRGPRETQYF; CDR3nt: TGTGCCAGTAGTCTCGGCGACAGGGGGCCAAGGGAGACCCAGTACTTC
v_gene: TRBV4-3; d_gene: TRBD1; abundance: -; j_gene: TRBJ2-5; CDR3aa: CASSPGTGGLGETQYF; CDR3nt: TGCGCCAGCAGCCCAGGGACAGGGGGCTTGGGGGAGACCCAGTACTTC
v_gene: TRBV6-5; d_gene: TRBD2; abundance: -; j_gene: TRBJ2-1; CDR3aa: CASSYRASGYNEQFF; CDR3nt: TGTGCCAGCAGTTACAGGGCTAGCGGGTACAATGAGCAGTTCTTC
v_gene: TRBV7-3; d_gene: TRBD2; abundance: -; j_gene: TRBJ2-3; CDR3aa: CASSRTSGATDTQYF; CDR3nt: TGTGCCAGCAGCCGGACTAGCGGGGCCACAGATACGCAGTATTTT
v_gene: TRBV9; d_gene: TRBD1; abundance: -; j_gene: TRBJ1-5; CDR3aa: CASIITCGTGRRQPQHF; CDR3nt: TGTGCCAGCATCATCACGTGTGGGACAGGGAGACGTCAGCCCCAGCATTTT
v_gene: TRBV6-1; d_gene: -; abundance: -; j_gene: TRBJ2-7; CDR3aa: CASSDFYEQYF; CDR3nt: TGTGCCAGCAGCGATTTCTACGAGCAGTACTTC
v_gene: TRBV5-6; d_gene: -; abundance: -; j_gene: TRBJ2-3; CDR3aa: CASSLSSRTDTQYF; CDR3nt: TGTGCCAGCAGCTTGTCCTCTCGCACAGATACGCAGTATTTT
v_gene: TRBV29-1; d_gene: -; abundance: -; j_gene: TRBJ2-7; CDR3aa: CSVAVNHYEQYF; CDR3nt: TGCAGCGTTGCTGTGAACCACTACGAGCAGTACTTC
v_gene: TRBV19; d_gene: -; abundance: -; j_gene: TRBJ1-5; CDR3aa: CASSTRDGSNQPQHF; CDR3nt: TGTGCCAGTAGTACCCGGGACGGTAGCAATCAGCCCCAGCATTTT
v_gene: TRBV28; d_gene: -; abundance: -; j_gene: TRBJ1-5; CDR3aa: CASDNSNQPQHF; CDR3nt: TGTGCCAGTGATAATAGCAATCAACCCCAGCATTTT
v_gene: TRBV6-5; d_gene: -; abundance: few; j_gene: TRBJ1-4; CDR3aa: CASSYVVTTNEKLFF; CDR3nt: TGTGCCAGCAGTTACGTAGTAACAACTAATGAAAAACTGTTTTTT
v_gene: TRBV18; d_gene: -; abundance: -; j_gene: TRBJ2-1; CDR3aa: CASSPGLSSYNEQFF; CDR3nt: TGTGCCAGCTCACCAGGACTTAGCTCCTACAATGAGCAGTTCTTC
v_gene: TRBV5-3; d_gene: TRBD1; abundance: -; j_gene: TRBJ1-2; CDR3aa: CARSLGYRTGQANYGYTF; CDR3nt: TGTGCCAGAAGCTTGGGATATCGGACAGGCCAAGCTAACTATGGCTACACCTTC
v_gene: TRBV15; d_gene: -; abundance: -; j_gene: TRBJ2-3; CDR3aa: CATSRVALPYTDTQYF; CDR3nt: TGTGCCACCAGCAGAGTGGCGTTACCCTACACAGATACGCAGTATTTT
v_gene: TRBV7-2; d_gene: -; abundance: -; j_gene: TRBJ2-5; CDR3aa: CASSLRGERETQYF; CDR3nt: TGTGCCAGCAGCCTTAGGGGAGAAAGGGAGACCCAGTACTTC
v_gene: TRBV7-9; d_gene: -; abundance: -; j_gene: TRBJ1-5; CDR3aa: CASSDPGGNQPQHF; CDR3nt: TGTGCCAGCAGCGATCCAGGGGGCAATCAGCCCCAGCATTTT
v_gene: TRBV4-3; d_gene: TRBD2; abundance: -; j_gene: TRBJ2-1; CDR3aa: CASSQGGLARGNEQFF; CDR3nt: TGCGCCAGCAGCCAAGGCGGACTAGCTCGAGGCAATGAGCAGTTCTTC